This entry lists 21 T cell receptor beta chains sequenced from one sample in a study of blood T cell repertoires in COVID-19. TCRdb's copy holds only in-frame clones and misses some; the assay was immunoSEQ multiplex PCR. In the table there are 95,000 to 150,000 clones, around four fifths of which are singletons. Sequencing was performed on peripheral blood. The receptors derive from a man aged 60 to 75 with active or convalescent COVID-19.

This clone appeared once. The CDR3 DNA sequence: TGCAGCGTTGTCCTGAGGTTCACCGGGGAGCTGTTTTTT. It is translated as CSVVLRFTGELFF. The J gene is TRBJ2-2, the V gene TRBV29-1; D not resolved. This CDR3 contains 13 residues. Trimming removed 4 bases at V and 4 bases at J, with 10 bases between. CDR1 and CDR2 (germline): SQVTM, ANQGSEA.

V and J are TRBV3-1 (or the pseudogene TRBV3-2) and TRBJ2-7, with 11 bases fitting TRBD1. The CDR3 spans 13 residues. The J segment lost 8 bases and the V segment lost 4 bases, leaving 4 bases of the junction unmatched. CDR1 is LGHDT, CDR2 YNNKEL, per germline (reference sequence). CDR3 in DNA: TGTGCCAGCAGCCCGGGACAGGGGGACAAGCAGTACTTC. Translation: CASSPGQGDKQYF.

The V and J genes are TRBV9 and TRBJ2-7, with a weak D call TRBD1 (5 bases). V lost 4 bases, J lost 3 bases, and 8 bases lay in between. This CDR3 region has 12 residues. Germline V lookup: CDR1 SGDLS, CDR2 YYNGEE. CDR3 in amino acids: CASSFDSYEQYF. The CDR3 DNA sequence: TGTGCCAGCAGCTTCGACAGCTACGAGCAGTACTTC.

The chain uses TRBV28 and TRBJ2-6, with D maybe TRBD2 (5 bases). This CDR3 is 16 amino acids long. Trimming shortened V by 8 bases and J by 0 bases, and 14 bases separated the two germline ends. Germline V gene sequence: CDR1 MDHEN, CDR2 SYDVKM. The CDR3 loop is CASSKAGASGANVLTF. In DNA form, the CDR3 reads TGTGCCAGCTCTAAGGCGGGCGCCTCTGGGGCCAACGTCCTGACTTTC.

The chain recombines TRBV7-6 with TRBJ1-5, with D maybe TRBD1 (6 bases). Germline V gene data show CDR1 as SGHVS and CDR2 as FNYEAQ. V was pared by 3 bases and J by 1 base, with 10 bases between. The CDR3 is made up of 15 amino acids. As DNA, the CDR3 is TGTGCCAGCAGCTTCAATACAGGGAGCAATCAGCCCCAGCATTTT. It yields the protein CASSFNTGSNQPQHF.

The rearrangement links TRBV27 to TRBJ2-7; 9 bases map to TRBD1. Trimming at V came to 6 bases and at J to 0 bases, leaving 6 bases not matched to a gene. This CDR3 spans 15 amino acids. Germline lookup yields CDR1 MNHEY and CDR2 SMNVEV (reference sequence). The CDR3, as DNA: TGTGCCAGCAGGCCTCCGGGACAGGGCTCCTACGAGCAGTACTTC. Encoded protein: CASRPPGQGSYEQYF.

CDR3 sequence (DNA): TGTGCCAGCAGCCAAACTACCGACCGGTACTTC. Translation gives CASSQTTDRYF. V gene TRBV3-1 (or the pseudogene TRBV3-2) combines with J gene TRBJ2-7; D gene uncertain. V was cut by 2 bases and J by 12 bases, with 11 bases left in between. CDR1 is LGHDT and CDR2 is YNNKEL in the germline V gene (reference sequence). This CDR3 has 11 amino acids.

This chain connects TRBV7-8 to TRBJ1-5; 7 nucleotides match TRBD1. J was trimmed by 2 bases and V by 4 bases; bases with no gene match: 2. This CDR3 is 14 amino acids long. CDR1 is SGHVS and CDR2 is FQNEAQ in the germline V gene. CDR3 nucleotides: TGTGCCAGCAGCTACAGGGGAGGCAATCAGCCCCAGCATTTT. Translated, it gives CASSYRGGNQPQHF.

V and J are TRBV15 and TRBJ1-2, with 7 positions matching TRBD1. CDR3 size: 15 residues. Germline V lookup: CDR1 LNHNV, CDR2 YYDKDF (reference sequence). The V gene end was trimmed by 0 bases and the J gene end by 7 bases; junction bases not matched to a gene: 8. CDR3 in DNA: TGTGCCACCAGCAGAGATGATGGTTCAGGGGGTGGCTACACCTTC. Translating it yields CATSRDDGSGGGYTF.

This clone was observed a single time. J is TRBJ2-3 and V is TRBV7-3; 12 nucleotides line up with TRBD2. Germline CDR1 reads SGHTA; CDR2 reads FQGTGA. Trimming removed 5 bases from V and 4 bases from J; junction bases left unmatched: 4. The CDR3 is 15 residues long. DNA of the CDR3: TGTGCCAGCAGCCCCCTAGCGGGGGGGGCAGATACGCAGTATTTT. Translating it yields CASSPLAGGADTQYF.

The rearrangement joins TRBV5-1 to TRBJ1-4; no clear D. The germline gives CDR1 SGHRS, CDR2 YFSETQ. The CDR3 totals 14 residues. Between the trimmed V and J ends, which lost 4 bases and 3 bases, there was a span of 10 bases. The chain's CDR3 is CASSRSGANEKLFF. The CDR3 coding sequence is TGCGCCAGCAGCCGGTCCGGGGCTAATGAAAAACTGTTTTTT.

There are many counts of this clone. The chain uses TRBV10-3 and TRBJ1-1; 8 bases are shared with TRBD1. This CDR3 has 14 residues. From germline, CDR1 is ENHRY and CDR2 SYGVKD. V was pared by 2 bases and J by 10 bases, with 9 bases of the junction left unmatched. In nucleotides, the CDR3 is TGTGCCATCAGTGAGCCTGACAGGGGAGTAGTAGCTTTCTTT. Protein product: CAISEPDRGVVAFF.

The rearrangement uses TRBV19 and TRBJ1-5; no clear D. The CDR3 contains 15 residues. Germline loops: CDR1 LNHDA, CDR2 SQIVND (reference sequence). Deletions cut 4 bases from V and 2 bases from J, with 12 bases between. The CDR3: CASSTRSQGNQPQHF. CDR3 DNA: TGTGCCAGTAGTACGAGAAGCCAGGGCAATCAGCCCCAGCATTTT.

This clone was seen just once. The chain uses TRBV7-9 and TRBJ2-2; 10 bases map to TRBD1. Germline CDR1 and CDR2: SEHNR and FQNEAQ (reference sequence). The CDR3 length is 15 residues. The trim removed 6 bases at V and 3 bases at J, leaving 4 bases unmatched. The CDR3 here is CASSPGTGDTGELFF. The CDR3 nucleotides read TGTGCCAGCAGTCCGGGGACAGGGGACACCGGGGAGCTGTTTTTT.

The V call is TRBV11-2, the J call TRBJ2-5; TRBD2 agrees at 8 bases. Looked up from germline, CDR1 is SGHAT and CDR2 is FQNNGV. Trimming removed 1 base from V and 2 bases from J; junction bases left unmatched: 6. The CDR3 is 16 amino acids. The CDR3 sequence is CASSLGPLAGQETQYF. The CDR3 nucleotides are TGTGCCAGCAGCTTAGGTCCCCTAGCGGGTCAAGAGACCCAGTACTTC.

This chain connects TRBV7-3 to TRBJ2-1; possibly TRBD1 for D (6 bases). Trimming stripped 0 bases from V and 0 bases from J, with 15 bases between. Germline assignment: CDR1 SGHTA and CDR2 FQGTGA. The CDR3 contains 18 residues. The chain's CDR3 is CASSLTGPGTSSYNEQFF. CDR3 in DNA: TGTGCCAGCAGCTTAACCGGTCCCGGGACAAGCTCCTACAATGAGCAGTTCTTC.

This clone was detected a few times. The V gene is TRBV28, the J gene TRBJ1-1, with D possibly TRBD1 on 6 matching bases. The germline CDR1 and CDR2 sequences are MDHEN and SYDVKM. V was shortened by 7 bases and J by 2 bases, with 11 bases between the two germline ends. The CDR3 runs 13 residues. CDR3 in amino acids: CASTRDTNTEAFF. The CDR3 coding sequence is TGTGCCAGCACTAGGGACACAAACACTGAAGCTTTCTTT.

The chain recombines TRBV27 with TRBJ2-4, with TRBD1 matching 7 bases. The junction had 8 bases not matched to a gene; V was cut back by 6 bases and J by 3 bases. Germline CDR1 reads MNHEY; CDR2 reads SMNVEV (reference sequence). This CDR3 contains 15 residues. The CDR3 bases are TGTGCCAGCAGGATTAACAGGGGTGGCAAAAACATTCAGTACTTC. The encoded protein is CASRINRGGKNIQYF.

This clone occurred a few times. The chain combines TRBV10-3 with TRBJ1-5; D call uncertain. The CDR3 is 18 residues long. Germline CDR1 reads ENHRY; CDR2 reads SYGVKD. V was clipped by 2 bases and J by 0 bases, with 17 bases between them. CDR3 nucleotides: TGTGCCATCAGTGAGGAGGGAATTTCCTTTTATAGCAATCAGCCCCAGCATTTT. This translates into CAISEEGISFYSNQPQHF.

The chain uses TRBV15 and TRBJ1-5; D is perhaps TRBD1 (5 bases). The CDR3 consists of 15 residues. The V end lost 3 bases, the J end lost 0 bases, and 9 bases lay between the germline ends. CDR1 and CDR2 (germline): LNHNV, YYDKDF (reference sequence). Here the CDR3 DNA reads TGTGCCACCAGCAGGGGAGGGGATAGCAATCAGCCCCAGCATTTT. As protein: CATSRGGDSNQPQHF.

In nucleotides, the CDR3 is TGTGCCAGCAGCCCTGTACAGAGCTCCTACGAGCAGTACTTC. Translated, it gives CASSPVQSSYEQYF. The rearrangement joins TRBV14 to TRBJ2-7; D remains ambiguous. The V and J ends lost 4 bases and 0 bases respectively, with 10 bases between them. Per the germline V gene, CDR1 is SGHDN and CDR2 is FVKESK. The CDR3 contains 14 residues.